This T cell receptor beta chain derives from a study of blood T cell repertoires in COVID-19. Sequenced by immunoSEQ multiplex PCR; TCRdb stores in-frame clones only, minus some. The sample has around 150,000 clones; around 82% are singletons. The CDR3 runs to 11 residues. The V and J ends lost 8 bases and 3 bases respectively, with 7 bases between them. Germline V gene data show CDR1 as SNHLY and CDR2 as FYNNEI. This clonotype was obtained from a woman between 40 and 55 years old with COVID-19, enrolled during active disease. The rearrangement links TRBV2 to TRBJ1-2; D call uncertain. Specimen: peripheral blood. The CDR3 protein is CASEVDYGYTF. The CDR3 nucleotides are TGTGCCAGCGAGGTGGACTATGGCTACACCTTC.